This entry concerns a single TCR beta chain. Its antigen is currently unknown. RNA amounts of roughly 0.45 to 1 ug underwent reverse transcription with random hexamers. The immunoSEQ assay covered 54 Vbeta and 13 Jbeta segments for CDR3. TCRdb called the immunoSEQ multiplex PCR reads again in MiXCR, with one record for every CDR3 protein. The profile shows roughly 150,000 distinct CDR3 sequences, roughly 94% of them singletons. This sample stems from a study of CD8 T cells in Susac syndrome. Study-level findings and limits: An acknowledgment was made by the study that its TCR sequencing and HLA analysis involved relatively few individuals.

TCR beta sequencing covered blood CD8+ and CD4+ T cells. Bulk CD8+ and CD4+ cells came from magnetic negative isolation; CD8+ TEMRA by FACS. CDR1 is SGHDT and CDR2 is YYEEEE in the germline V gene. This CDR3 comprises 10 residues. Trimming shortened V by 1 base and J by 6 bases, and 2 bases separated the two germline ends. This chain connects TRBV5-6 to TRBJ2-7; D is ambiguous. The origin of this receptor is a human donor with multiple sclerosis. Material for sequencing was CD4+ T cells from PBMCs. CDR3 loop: CASSLSEQYF. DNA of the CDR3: TGTGCCAGCAGCTTGTCCGAGCAGTACTTC.